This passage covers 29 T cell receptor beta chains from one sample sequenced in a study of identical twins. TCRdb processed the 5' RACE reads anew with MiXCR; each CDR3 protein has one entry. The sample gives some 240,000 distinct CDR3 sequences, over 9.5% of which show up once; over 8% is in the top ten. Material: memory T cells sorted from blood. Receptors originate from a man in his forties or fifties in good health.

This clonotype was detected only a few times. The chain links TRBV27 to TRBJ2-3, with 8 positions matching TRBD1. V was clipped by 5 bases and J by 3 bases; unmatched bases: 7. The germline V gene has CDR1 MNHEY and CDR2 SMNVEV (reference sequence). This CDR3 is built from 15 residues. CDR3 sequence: CASSKDRAKTDTQYF. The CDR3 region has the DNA TGTGCCAGCAGTAAGGACAGGGCAAAGACAGATACGCAGTATTTT.

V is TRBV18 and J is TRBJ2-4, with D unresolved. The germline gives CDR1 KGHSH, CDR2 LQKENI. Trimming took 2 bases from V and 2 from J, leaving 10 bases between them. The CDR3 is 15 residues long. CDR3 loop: CASSPSLGSKNIQYF. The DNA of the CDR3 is TGTGCCAGCTCACCAAGTCTCGGGTCCAAAAACATTCAGTACTTC. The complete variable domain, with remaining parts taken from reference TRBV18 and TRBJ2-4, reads NAGVMQNPRHLVRRRGQEARLRCSPMKGHSHVYWYRQLPEEGLKFMVYLQKENIIDESGMPKERFSAEFPKEGPSILRIQQVVRGDSAAYFCASSPSLGSKNIQYFGAGTRLSVL.

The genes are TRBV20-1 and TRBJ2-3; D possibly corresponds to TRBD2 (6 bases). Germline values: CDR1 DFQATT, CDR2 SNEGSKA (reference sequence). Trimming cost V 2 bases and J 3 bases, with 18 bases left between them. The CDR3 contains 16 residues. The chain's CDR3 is CSARNPTREETDTQYF. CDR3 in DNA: TGCAGTGCTAGAAACCCGACTAGAGAGGAGACAGATACGCAGTATTTT.

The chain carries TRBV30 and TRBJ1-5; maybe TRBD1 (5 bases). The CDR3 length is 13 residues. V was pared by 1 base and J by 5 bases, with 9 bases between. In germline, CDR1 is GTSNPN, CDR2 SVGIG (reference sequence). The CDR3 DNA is TGTGCCTGGAGTGCAGGGAGCGATCAGCCCCAGCATTTT. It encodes CAWSAGSDQPQHF.

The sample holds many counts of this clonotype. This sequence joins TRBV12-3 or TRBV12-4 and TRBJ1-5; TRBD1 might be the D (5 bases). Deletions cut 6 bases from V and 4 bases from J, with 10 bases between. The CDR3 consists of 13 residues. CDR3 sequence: CASRLGENQPQHF. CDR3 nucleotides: TGTGCCAGCAGACTAGGGGAGAATCAGCCCCAGCATTTT.

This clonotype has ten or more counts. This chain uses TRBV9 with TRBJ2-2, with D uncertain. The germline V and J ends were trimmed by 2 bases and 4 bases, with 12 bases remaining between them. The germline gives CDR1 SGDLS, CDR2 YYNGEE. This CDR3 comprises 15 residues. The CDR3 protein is CASSVKPMGTGELFF. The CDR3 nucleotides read TGTGCCAGCAGCGTTAAGCCCATGGGCACCGGGGAGCTGTTTTTT.

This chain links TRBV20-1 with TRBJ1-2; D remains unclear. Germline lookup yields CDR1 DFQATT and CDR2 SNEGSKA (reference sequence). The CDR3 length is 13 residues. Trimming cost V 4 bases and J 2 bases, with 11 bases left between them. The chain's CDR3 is CSANKETNYGYTF. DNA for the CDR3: TGCAGTGCTAACAAGGAGACAAACTATGGCTACACCTTC.

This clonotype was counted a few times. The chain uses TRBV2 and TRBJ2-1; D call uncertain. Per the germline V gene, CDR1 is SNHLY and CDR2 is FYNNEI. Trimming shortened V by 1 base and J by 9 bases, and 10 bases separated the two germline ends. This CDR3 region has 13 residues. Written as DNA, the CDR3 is TGTGCCAGCAGTGAAGGAAGACTGACTGAGCAGTTCTTC. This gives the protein CASSEGRLTEQFF.

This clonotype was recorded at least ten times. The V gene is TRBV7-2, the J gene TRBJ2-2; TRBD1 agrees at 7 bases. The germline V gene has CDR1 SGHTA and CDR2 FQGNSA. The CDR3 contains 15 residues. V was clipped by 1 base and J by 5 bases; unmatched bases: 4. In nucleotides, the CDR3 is TGTGCCAGCAGCTTAGGAGGGGGCCGAACCGGGGAGCTGTTTTTT. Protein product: CASSLGGGRTGELFF.

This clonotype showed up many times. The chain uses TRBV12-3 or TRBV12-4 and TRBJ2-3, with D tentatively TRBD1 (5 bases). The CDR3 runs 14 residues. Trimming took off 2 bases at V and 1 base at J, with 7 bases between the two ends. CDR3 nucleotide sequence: TGTGCCAGCAGTTTACAGGGCGGCACAGATACGCAGTATTTT. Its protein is CASSLQGGTDTQYF.

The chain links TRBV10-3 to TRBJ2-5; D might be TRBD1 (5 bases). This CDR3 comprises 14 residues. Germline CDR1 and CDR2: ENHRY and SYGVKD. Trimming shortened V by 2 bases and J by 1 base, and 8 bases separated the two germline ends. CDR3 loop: CAISEDSSQETQYF. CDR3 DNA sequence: TGTGCCATCAGTGAGGACAGCTCCCAAGAGACCCAGTACTTC.

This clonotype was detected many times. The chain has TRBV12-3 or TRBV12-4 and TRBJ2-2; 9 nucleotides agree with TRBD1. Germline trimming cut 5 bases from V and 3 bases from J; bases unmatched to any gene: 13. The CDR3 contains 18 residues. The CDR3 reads CASSPGQGIFSDTGELFF. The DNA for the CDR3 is TGTGCCAGCAGTCCGGGACAGGGAATATTTTCGGACACCGGGGAGCTGTTTTTT.

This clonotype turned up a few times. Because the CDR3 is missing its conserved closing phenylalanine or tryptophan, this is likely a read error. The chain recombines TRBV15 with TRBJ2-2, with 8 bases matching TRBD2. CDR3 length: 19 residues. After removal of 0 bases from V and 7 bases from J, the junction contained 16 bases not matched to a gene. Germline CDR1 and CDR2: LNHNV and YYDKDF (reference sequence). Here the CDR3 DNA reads TGTGCCACCAGCAGAGATCCGTGGGGCAGCGGGAGTGGTAACGGGGAGCTGTTTTCT. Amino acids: CATSRDPWGSGSGNGELFS.

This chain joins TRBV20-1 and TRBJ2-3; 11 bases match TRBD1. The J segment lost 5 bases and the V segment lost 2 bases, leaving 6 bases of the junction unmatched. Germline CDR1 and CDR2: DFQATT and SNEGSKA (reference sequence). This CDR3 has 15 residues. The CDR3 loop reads CSARRTGGGLDTQYF. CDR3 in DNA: TGCAGTGCTAGAAGGACAGGGGGCGGCCTAGATACGCAGTATTTT.

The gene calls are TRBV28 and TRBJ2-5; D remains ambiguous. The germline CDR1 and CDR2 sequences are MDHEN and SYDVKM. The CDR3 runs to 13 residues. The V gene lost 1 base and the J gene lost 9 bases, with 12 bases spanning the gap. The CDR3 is CASSLSERVPQYF. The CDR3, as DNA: TGTGCCAGCAGTTTATCTGAACGAGTCCCCCAGTACTTC.

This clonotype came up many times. CDR3 in DNA: TGTGCCAGCAGTTACAAGGGGGCCAGCAATCAGCCCCAGCATTTT. This encodes CASSYKGASNQPQHF. The gene calls are TRBV6-2 or TRBV6-3 and TRBJ1-5, with 7 nucleotides matching TRBD1. The CDR3 extends over 15 amino acids. The junction had 2 bases not matched to a gene; V was cut back by 2 bases and J by 1 base. In germline, CDR1 is MNHEY, CDR2 SVGEGT.

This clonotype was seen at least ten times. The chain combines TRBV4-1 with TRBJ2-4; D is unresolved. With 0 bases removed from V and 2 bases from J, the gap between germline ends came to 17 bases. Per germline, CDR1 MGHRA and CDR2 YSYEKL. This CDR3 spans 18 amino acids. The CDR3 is CASSQDWGRLRTKNIQYF. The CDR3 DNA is TGCGCCAGCAGCCAAGATTGGGGTAGGCTTCGAACCAAAAACATTCAGTACTTC.

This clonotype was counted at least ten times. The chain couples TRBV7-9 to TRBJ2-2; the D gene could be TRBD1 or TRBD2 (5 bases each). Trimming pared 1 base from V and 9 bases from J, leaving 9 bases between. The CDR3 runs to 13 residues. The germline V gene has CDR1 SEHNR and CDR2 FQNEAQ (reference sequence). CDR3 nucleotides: TGTGCCAGCAGCTTAGGGGGGTCCTGGGAGCTGTTTTTT. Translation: CASSLGGSWELFF. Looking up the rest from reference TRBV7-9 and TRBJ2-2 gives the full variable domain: DTGVSQNPRHKITKRGQNVTFRCDPISEHNRLYWYRQTLGQGPEFLTYFQNEAQLEKSRLLSDRFSAERPKGSFSTLEIQRTEQGDSAMYLCASSLGGSWELFFGEGSRLTVL.

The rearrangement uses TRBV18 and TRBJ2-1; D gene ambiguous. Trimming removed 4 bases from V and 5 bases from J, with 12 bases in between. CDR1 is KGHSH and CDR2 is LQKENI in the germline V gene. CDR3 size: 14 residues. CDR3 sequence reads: CASSQVRTNNEQFF. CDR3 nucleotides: TGTGCCAGCTCACAAGTACGAACTAACAATGAGCAGTTCTTC.

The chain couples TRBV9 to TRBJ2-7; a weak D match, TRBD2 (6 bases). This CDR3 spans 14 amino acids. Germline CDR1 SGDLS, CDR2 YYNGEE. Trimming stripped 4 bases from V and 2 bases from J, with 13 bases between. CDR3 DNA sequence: TGTGCCAGCAGCCCCGGAGGGGATCCCTACGAGCAGTACTTC. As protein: CASSPGGDPYEQYF.

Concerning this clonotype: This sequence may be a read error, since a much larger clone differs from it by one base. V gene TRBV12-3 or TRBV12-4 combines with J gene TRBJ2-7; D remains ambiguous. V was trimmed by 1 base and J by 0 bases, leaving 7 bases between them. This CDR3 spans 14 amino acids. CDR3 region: CASSLGILSYEQYF. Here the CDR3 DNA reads TGTGCCAGCAGTTTAGGCATTCTCTCCTACGAGCAGTACTTC.

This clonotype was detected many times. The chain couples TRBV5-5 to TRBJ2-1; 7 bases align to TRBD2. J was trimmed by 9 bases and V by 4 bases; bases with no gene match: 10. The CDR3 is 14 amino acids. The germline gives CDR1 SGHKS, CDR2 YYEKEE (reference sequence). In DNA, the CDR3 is TGTGCCAGCAGCGATCCGACTAGCTGGAGTGAGCAGTTCTTC. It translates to CASSDPTSWSEQFF.

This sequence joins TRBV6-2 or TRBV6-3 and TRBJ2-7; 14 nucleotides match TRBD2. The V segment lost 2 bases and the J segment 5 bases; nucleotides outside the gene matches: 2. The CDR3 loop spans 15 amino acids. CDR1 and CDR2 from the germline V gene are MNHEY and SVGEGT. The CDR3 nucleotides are TGTGCCAGCAGTTACGGACTAGCGGGAGGTAACGAGCAGTACTTC. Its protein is CASSYGLAGGNEQYF.

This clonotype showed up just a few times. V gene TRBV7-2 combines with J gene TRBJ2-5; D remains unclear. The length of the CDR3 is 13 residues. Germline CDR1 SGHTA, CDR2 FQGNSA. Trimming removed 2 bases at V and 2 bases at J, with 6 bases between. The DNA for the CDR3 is TGTGCCAGCAGCTTAACCAGACAAGAGACCCAGTACTTC. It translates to CASSLTRQETQYF.

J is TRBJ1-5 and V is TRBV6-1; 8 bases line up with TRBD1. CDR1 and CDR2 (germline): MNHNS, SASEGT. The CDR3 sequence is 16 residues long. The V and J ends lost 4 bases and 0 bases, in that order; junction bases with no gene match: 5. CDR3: CASSGTGGYSNQPQHF. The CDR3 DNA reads TGTGCCAGCAGTGGAACAGGGGGATATAGCAATCAGCCCCAGCATTTT.

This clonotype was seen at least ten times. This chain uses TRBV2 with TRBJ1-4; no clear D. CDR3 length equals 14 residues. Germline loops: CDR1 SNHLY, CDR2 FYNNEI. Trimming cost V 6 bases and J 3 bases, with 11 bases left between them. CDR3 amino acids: CASRGESSNEKLFF. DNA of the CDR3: TGTGCCAGCAGGGGAGAAAGCTCTAATGAAAAACTGTTTTTT.

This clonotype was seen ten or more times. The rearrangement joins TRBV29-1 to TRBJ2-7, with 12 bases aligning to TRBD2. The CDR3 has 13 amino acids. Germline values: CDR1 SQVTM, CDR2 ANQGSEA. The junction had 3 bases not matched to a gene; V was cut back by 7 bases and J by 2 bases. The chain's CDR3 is CSDGLAGTYEQYF. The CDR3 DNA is TGCAGCGATGGACTAGCGGGGACCTACGAGCAGTACTTC.

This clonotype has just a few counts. The CDR3 DNA sequence: TGTGCCAGCAGCCCCCGGGTGGGTAATGAGCAGTTCTTC. It yields the protein CASSPRVGNEQFF. The chain employs TRBV7-8 and TRBJ2-1; D ambiguous. V was pared by 5 bases and J by 7 bases, with 12 bases between. The CDR3 sequence is 13 residues long. CDR1 is SGHVS, CDR2 FQNEAQ, per germline. Complete variable domain (other parts from reference TRBV7-8 and TRBJ2-1): GAGVSQSPRYKVAKRGQDVALRCDPISGHVSLFWYQQALGQGPEFLTYFQNEAQLDKSGLPSDRFFAERPEGSVSTLKIQRTQQEDSAVYLCASSPRVGNEQFFGPGTRLTVL.

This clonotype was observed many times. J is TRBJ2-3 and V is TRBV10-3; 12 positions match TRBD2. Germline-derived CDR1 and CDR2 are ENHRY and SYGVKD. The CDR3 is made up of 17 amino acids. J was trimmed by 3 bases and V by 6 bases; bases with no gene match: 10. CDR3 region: CAIRPMASGGETDTQYF. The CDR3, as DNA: TGTGCCATCAGGCCAATGGCTAGCGGGGGGGAGACAGATACGCAGTATTTT.